The clone carrying this T cell receptor beta chain was counted only a few times. Antigen specificity is unknown. The CDR3 consists of 14 residues. Germline V lookup: CDR1 LGHNT, CDR2 FRNRAP. Trimming pared 6 bases from V and 4 bases from J, leaving 10 bases between. This sample is drawn from a study of neurological immune-mediated disorders. Study-wide results and limits: The greatest TCR clonal expansion appeared in HTLV-1-associated myelopathy and the smallest, falling below healthy controls, in multiple sclerosis.

As to time point: longitudinal time-point 2. The cDNA was synthesized by means of template-switch 5'RACE, which was carried out with 10-nucleotide random UMIs. Sequencing of 15-18 subjects in each run yielded over 190 million TCR-beta sequences. TCRdb reprocessed the 5' RACE reads via MiXCR and lists one record per CDR3 protein. The sample has 65,000 to 85,000 distinct CDR3 sequences; over 4.5% are singletons. The sequence derives from a woman aged 55-75 years with multiple sclerosis. Sequencing input: PBMCs. The chain carries TRBV12-5 and TRBJ1-6; a possible D gene is TRBD1 (6 bases). The CDR3 bases are TGTGCTAGTGGACTCGGACAGTATAATTCACCCCTCCACTTT. Its protein product is CASGLGQYNSPLHF.